One sample yielded the 11 T cell receptor beta chains listed below, sequenced in a study of CD8 T cells in ankylosing spondylitis. General study results and limits: A TCR beta motif made of fewer than ten highly homologous variants seemed typical of ankylosing spondylitis blood.

TCRdb processed the 5' RACE reads anew with MiXCR; each CDR3 protein has one entry. The data hold a few hundred thousand distinct CDR3 sequences, with around 19% observed a single time. Their cognate antigens are unknown. The sample consisted of blood, either unsorted or a sorted T cell fraction (not recorded which). Receptors were obtained from a male donor with ankylosing spondylitis.

There are a few counts of this clonotype. This chain connects TRBV11-3 to TRBJ2-1; 9 bases line up with TRBD2. The J segment lost 0 bases and the V segment lost 5 bases, leaving 5 bases of the junction unmatched. Germline lookup yields CDR1 SGHNT and CDR2 YENEEA. The CDR3 has 16 residues. CDR3 region: CASSTTSGASYNEQFF. CDR3 nucleotides: TGTGCCAGCAGCACGACTAGCGGAGCCTCCTACAATGAGCAGTTCTTC.

The J gene is TRBJ2-3, the V gene TRBV20-1, with 14 bases that match TRBD2. CDR1 is DFQATT, CDR2 SNEGSKA, per germline (reference sequence). J was trimmed by 6 bases and V by 6 bases; bases with no gene match: 8. The CDR3 has 15 amino acids. The CDR3 spells CSALDGLAGGDTQYF. The CDR3 DNA is TGCAGTGCCCTAGACGGACTAGCGGGGGGTGATACGCAGTATTTT.

This clonotype has only a few counts. The V call is TRBV5-1, the J call TRBJ2-7; D gene uncertain. CDR3 length equals 15 residues. Looked up from germline, CDR1 is SGHRS and CDR2 is YFSETQ. V was trimmed by 0 bases and J by 2 bases, leaving 12 bases between them. The CDR3 region is CASSLGVVGPYEQYF. DNA for the CDR3: TGCGCCAGCAGCTTGGGAGTGGTTGGGCCCTACGAGCAGTACTTC. Full variable domain (remainder filled in from reference TRBV5-1 and TRBJ2-7): KAGVTQTPRYLIKTRGQQVTLSCSPISGHRSVSWYQQTPGQGLQFLFEYFSETQRNKGNFPGRFSGRQFSNSRSEMNVSTLELGDSALYLCASSLGVVGPYEQYFGPGTRLTVT.

In its sample, this clonotype was seen a few times. V is TRBV29-1 and J is TRBJ1-1; D remains unclear. Trimming left V 3 bases short and J 1 base short, with 9 bases between. CDR3 length: 13 amino acids. Looked up from germline, CDR1 is SQVTM and CDR2 is ANQGSEA. The chain's CDR3 is CSVDLDANTEAFF. CDR3 in DNA: TGCAGCGTTGATTTGGACGCGAACACTGAAGCTTTCTTT.

In its sample, this clonotype was seen a few times. The rearrangement uses TRBV3-1 and TRBJ1-5; D is uncertain. Germline V lookup: CDR1 LGHDT, CDR2 YNNKEL (reference sequence). V lost 4 bases, J lost 5 bases, and 15 bases lay in between. The CDR3 sequence is 15 residues long. The DNA for the CDR3 is TGTGCCAGCAGCCCCTCCCTCGAGGATTATCAGCCCCAGCATTTT. Protein product: CASSPSLEDYQPQHF.

CDR3 nucleotide sequence: TGTGCCAGCAGCCGGACTAGCGCTTACAATGAGCAGTTCTTC. As protein: CASSRTSAYNEQFF. The rearrangement joins TRBV12-3 or TRBV12-4 to TRBJ2-1, with 9 positions matching TRBD2. This CDR3 comprises 14 residues. Losses at the gene ends were 6 bases for V and 4 bases for J; bases not matched to a gene: 4.

The chain combines TRBV24-1 with TRBJ2-1; 7 nucleotides agree with TRBD2. The CDR3 sequence is 13 residues long. The V gene's germline CDR1 is KGHDR and CDR2 SFDVKD. V shed 4 bases and J 8 bases; nucleotides not matched to a gene: 4. CDR3 bases: TGTGCCACCAGTGACCGGGGAGGGGATGAGCAGTTCTTC. This translates into CATSDRGGDEQFF.

In this sample, this clonotype turned up a few times. The chain carries TRBV10-2 and TRBJ2-1; 11 bases map to TRBD2. J gave up 7 bases and V 6 bases, and 5 bases lay outside the gene matches. Germline CDR1 reads WSHSY; CDR2 reads SAAADI. The CDR3 totals 14 residues. The CDR3 reads CASSIAGGRNEQFF. The CDR3 nucleotides read TGCGCCAGCAGCATAGCGGGAGGGAGGAATGAGCAGTTCTTC.

J is TRBJ2-3 and V is TRBV12-3 or TRBV12-4; D unclear. The CDR3 has 12 residues. Trimming pared 8 bases from V and 0 bases from J, leaving 6 bases between. The CDR3 region has the DNA TGTGCCAGCTTCAGTAGCACAGATACGCAGTATTTT. Translated: CASFSSTDTQYF.

J is TRBJ2-2 and V is TRBV4-3; D possibly corresponds to TRBD1 (5 bases). From germline, CDR1 is LGHNA and CDR2 YSLEER. V was cut by 0 bases and J by 1 base, with 15 bases left in between. The CDR3 spans 18 residues. CDR3 coding DNA: TGCGCCAGCAGCCAAGATCGGGCAGGGCTGGGGAACACCGGGGAGCTGTTTTTT. Amino acid sequence: CASSQDRAGLGNTGELFF.

The chain links TRBV29-1 to TRBJ2-7, with 9 nucleotides matching TRBD1. The CDR3 consists of 13 residues. The J segment lost 7 bases and the V segment lost 6 bases, leaving 10 bases of the junction unmatched. Germline V gene sequence: CDR1 SQVTM, CDR2 ANQGSEA. CDR3 nucleotide sequence: TGCAGCGTCGCCGCTACAGGGGGCAGGGAGCAGTACTTC. It codes for CSVAATGGREQYF.